The clone carrying this T cell receptor (beta chain) has more than one count but fewer than ten. What it recognizes is unknown. TCRdb ran MiXCR on the 5' RACE reads and lists one entry per CDR3 protein. Seen here are 250,000 or so distinct CDR3 sequences, over 8.5% observed once, and the top ten hold 6% to 7.5%. This entry comes from a study of CD8 T cells in ankylosing spondylitis. Findings and limits, study-wide: The study looked at matched synovial fluid samples from ankylosing spondylitis patients. Disease-linked clones were reported to be significantly enriched there.

Germline values: CDR1 SGHNT, CDR2 YYREEE (reference sequence). CDR3 size: 15 residues. The trim removed 4 bases at V and 9 bases at J, leaving 11 bases unmatched. V is TRBV5-4 and J is TRBJ2-3, with 10 bases that match TRBD2. The sequence was collected from a male donor with ankylosing spondylitis or in good health (not recorded which). What was sequenced was blood, either unsorted or a sorted T cell fraction (not recorded which). The CDR3 region is CASSLKREGLRTQYF. The CDR3, as DNA: TGTGCCAGCAGCCTAAAGCGGGAGGGCCTGAGAACGCAGTATTTT. The full variable domain, in which reference TRBV5-4 and TRBJ2-3 provide the parts outside the CDR3, is ETGVTQSPTHLIKTRGQQVTLRCSSQSGHNTVSWYQQALGQGPQFIFQYYREEENGRGNFPPRFSGLQFPNYSSELNVNALELDDSALYLCASSLKREGLRTQYFGPGTRLTVL.